The 28 T cell receptor beta chains below come from one sample, sequenced in a study of blood T cell repertoires in COVID-19. Profiled with immunoSEQ multiplex PCR; TCRdb holds only in-frame clones, not every one. Of 250,000 or so clones in the sample, approximately 86% were seen once. Sample: peripheral blood. These receptors originate from a man aged 35-49 years with active or convalescent COVID-19.

This chain connects TRBV6-5 to TRBJ1-2, with TRBD1 as a possible D gene (5 bases). This CDR3 has 14 residues. The germline gives CDR1 MNHEY, CDR2 SVGAGI. Trimming left V 6 bases short and J 5 bases short, with 16 bases between. Written as DNA, the CDR3 is TGTGCCAGCAGCCCGACAGTTTCAAATTATGGCTACACCTTC. It encodes CASSPTVSNYGYTF.

The genes are TRBV18 and TRBJ1-6; weak D call: TRBD1 (5 bases). Germline V gene sequence: CDR1 KGHSH, CDR2 LQKENI. The CDR3 has 13 amino acids. The V end was cut by 0 bases, the J end by 14 bases, with 11 bases between. Here the CDR3 reads CASSPPGLGTLHF. DNA for the CDR3: TGTGCCAGCTCACCACCGGGACTTGGGACCCTCCACTTT.

CDR3 sequence reads: CAWKGTGAYGYTF. The CDR3 bases are TGTGCCTGGAAAGGGACAGGGGCCTATGGCTACACCTTC. This rearrangement joins TRBV30 to TRBJ1-2, with 10 bases that match TRBD1. This CDR3 contains 13 residues. Trimming at V came to 4 bases and at J to 4 bases, leaving 3 bases not matched to a gene. Germline V gene sequence: CDR1 GTSNPN, CDR2 SVGIG (reference sequence).

This clone appeared a single time. The J gene is TRBJ2-7, the V gene TRBV7-9; D unclear. Germline-derived CDR1 and CDR2 are SEHNR and FQNEAQ (reference sequence). V lost 4 bases, J lost 3 bases, and 10 bases lay in between. The CDR3 has 13 residues. The CDR3 region is CASSSTEFYEQYF. The CDR3 DNA reads TGTGCCAGCAGCTCGACTGAATTCTACGAGCAGTACTTC.

The chain uses TRBV7-9 and TRBJ1-2, with 7 bases fitting TRBD1. Losses at the gene ends were 6 bases for V and 5 bases for J; bases not matched to a gene: 6. CDR3 size: 13 residues. CDR1 is SEHNR, CDR2 FQNEAQ, per germline (reference sequence). The CDR3: CASSPEQGYGYTF. As DNA, the CDR3 is TGTGCCAGCAGTCCCGAACAGGGGTATGGCTACACCTTC.

The V and J genes are TRBV24-1 and TRBJ1-5; unclear D gene. Trimming removed 3 bases at V and 0 bases at J, with 5 bases between. CDR1 is KGHDR, CDR2 SFDVKD, per germline. This CDR3 has 14 amino acids. The CDR3 coding sequence is TGTGCCACCAGTGATGCCAGTAGCAATCAGCCCCAGCATTTT. Its protein product is CATSDASSNQPQHF.

The V gene is TRBV11-2, the J gene TRBJ2-1, with a weak D call TRBD1 (5 bases). Trimming stripped 2 bases from V and 8 bases from J, with 10 bases between. CDR1 SGHAT and CDR2 FQNNGV come from the germline V gene. The CDR3 runs 13 residues. CDR3 sequence: CASSLSLQDEQFF. CDR3 bases: TGTGCCAGCAGCTTATCCTTACAGGATGAGCAGTTCTTC.

V and J are TRBV24-1 and TRBJ2-3; 16 nucleotides align to TRBD2. Looked up from germline, CDR1 is KGHDR and CDR2 is SFDVKD. V lost 1 base to trimming and J lost 2 bases; unmatched junction nucleotides: 5. The CDR3 contains 19 residues. CDR3 residues: CATSDFQGLAGGTTDTQYF. DNA for the CDR3: TGTGCCACCAGTGATTTTCAGGGACTAGCGGGAGGGACCACAGATACGCAGTATTTT.

V gene TRBV28 combines with J gene TRBJ2-7, with D maybe TRBD1 (5 bases). Between the trimmed V and J ends, which lost 11 bases and 2 bases, there was a span of 10 bases. In germline, CDR1 is MDHEN, CDR2 SYDVKM. The CDR3 consists of 11 residues. The chain's CDR3 is CASQGTYEQYF. The CDR3 DNA is TGTGCCTCCCAGGGTACCTACGAGCAGTACTTC.

J is TRBJ2-7 and V is TRBV27; 15 bases agree with TRBD2. This CDR3 is 15 amino acids long. V lost 5 bases, J lost 5 bases, and 4 bases stayed unmatched. Germline CDR1 MNHEY, CDR2 SMNVEV (reference sequence). This chain's CDR3 is CASSGTSGRIHEQYF. CDR3 in DNA: TGTGCCAGCAGTGGGACTAGCGGGAGGATCCACGAGCAGTACTTC.

The chain uses TRBV6-5 and TRBJ2-4; D is unresolved. The CDR3 has 14 amino acids. Trimming removed 7 bases at V and 5 bases at J, with 15 bases between. Germline CDR1 MNHEY, CDR2 SVGAGI. CDR3 sequence reads: CASIAHDGENIQYF. In DNA, the CDR3 is TGTGCCAGCATCGCCCACGACGGAGAAAACATTCAGTACTTC.

In this sample, this clone turned up a few times. The chain combines TRBV9 with TRBJ1-3, with TRBD1 matching over 9 bases. Germline V gives CDR1 SGDLS, CDR2 YYNGEE. Losses at the gene ends were 3 bases for V and 0 bases for J; bases not matched to a gene: 1. The CDR3 is made up of 15 amino acids. CDR3 protein: CASSGTGVSGNTIYF. The CDR3 DNA reads TGTGCCAGCAGCGGGACAGGGGTCTCTGGAAACACCATATATTTT.

The chain's CDR3 is CASSKSPGQSYEQYF. The DNA of the CDR3 is TGCGCCAGCAGTAAGTCTCCGGGACAGAGTTACGAGCAGTACTTC. The chain recombines TRBV5-1 with TRBJ2-7; 7 positions match TRBD1. The V segment lost 5 bases and the J segment 4 bases; nucleotides outside the gene matches: 12. CDR1 is SGHRS and CDR2 is YFSETQ in the germline V gene. The CDR3 covers 15 residues.

The chain has TRBV12-5 and TRBJ2-5; tentative D call: TRBD2 (6 bases). V dropped 3 bases and J dropped 5 bases, with 16 bases sitting between them. Germline V gene data show CDR1 as LGHNT and CDR2 as FRNRAP. The CDR3 has 15 residues. The CDR3: CASGFGLAGRETQYF. CDR3 DNA: TGTGCTAGTGGTTTTGGGCTAGCAGGGAGGGAGACCCAGTACTTC.

The J gene is TRBJ1-4, the V gene TRBV28; D unclear. The CDR3 extends over 11 amino acids. The germline CDR1 and CDR2 sequences are MDHEN and SYDVKM. Between the trimmed V and J ends, which lost 5 bases and 8 bases, there was a span of 6 bases. The CDR3 DNA follows: TGTGCCAGCAGTCATGTGGAAAAACTGTTTTTT. It codes for CASSHVEKLFF. Supplemented by reference TRBV28 and TRBJ1-4, the full variable domain reads DVKVTQSSRYLVKRTGEKVFLECVQDMDHENMFWYRQDPGLGLRLIYFSYDVKMKEKGDIPEGYSVSREKKERFSLILESASTNQTSMYLCASSHVEKLFFGSGTQLSVL.

This rearrangement joins TRBV11-2 to TRBJ2-7, with 7 bases aligning to TRBD2. Looked up from germline, CDR1 is SGHAT and CDR2 is FQNNGV. This CDR3 region has 15 residues. V was pared by 4 bases and J by 0 bases, with 6 bases of the junction left unmatched. For the CDR3, the DNA is TGTGCCAGCAGCTCTTTAGCGGGCAACTCCTACGAGCAGTACTTC. Its protein is CASSSLAGNSYEQYF.

The rearrangement links TRBV6-5 to TRBJ2-7; 7 bases align to TRBD2. The CDR3 has 14 residues. CDR1 and CDR2 (germline): MNHEY, SVGAGI. J lost 5 bases, V lost 7 bases, and 11 bases had no gene match. The CDR3, as DNA: TGTGCCAGCACTCCGAGACTAGCTTCCCACGAGCAGTACTTC. Its translation: CASTPRLASHEQYF.

The chain has TRBV28 and TRBJ2-2, with D tentatively TRBD1 (6 bases). V was pared by 6 bases and J by 3 bases, with 20 bases between. From germline, CDR1 is MDHEN and CDR2 SYDVKM. This CDR3 comprises 17 residues. The CDR3 DNA is TGTGCCAGCAGCCCCCCTCTTAGGGGGTGGTACACCGGGGAGCTGTTTTTT. This codes for CASSPPLRGWYTGELFF.

The rearrangement uses TRBV6-4 and TRBJ2-7, with D possibly being TRBD2 (6 bases). CDR3 size: 16 residues. Germline V gives CDR1 MRHNA, CDR2 SNTAGT. Deletions cut 2 bases from V and 2 bases from J, with 16 bases between. This CDR3 is CASSDIYGSPPYEQYF. The CDR3 DNA sequence: TGTGCCAGCAGTGACATTTACGGGAGTCCCCCCTACGAGCAGTACTTC.

The rearrangement links TRBV29-1 to TRBJ2-2, with D perhaps matching TRBD2 (7 bases). The CDR3 is 14 residues long. V was cut by 7 bases and J by 4 bases, with 16 bases left in between. Germline assignment: CDR1 SQVTM and CDR2 ANQGSEA. The CDR3 spells CSARGGGFTGELFF. The CDR3 DNA reads as TGCAGCGCTAGGGGGGGTGGATTCACCGGGGAGCTGTTTTTT.

The V gene is TRBV6-5, the J gene TRBJ2-7, with 14 bases matching TRBD2. The CDR3 has 16 amino acids. Germline V gene sequence: CDR1 MNHEY, CDR2 SVGAGI. V gave up 4 bases and J gave up 3 bases; unmatched junction bases: 5. The CDR3 coding sequence is TGTGCCAGCAGTTGGGGACTAGCGGGAGCCTACTACGAGCAGTACTTC. Translated: CASSWGLAGAYYEQYF.

This chain uses TRBV10-3 with TRBJ1-1; 9 bases fit TRBD1. The CDR3 extends over 15 amino acids. Losses at the gene ends were 2 bases for V and 6 bases for J; bases not matched to a gene: 7. Germline V CDR1 and CDR2: ENHRY, SYGVKD. In nucleotides, the CDR3 is TGTGCCATCAGTGAGACGACAGGGGGGAGGTCTGAAGCTTTCTTT. It yields the protein CAISETTGGRSEAFF.

This chain links TRBV9 with TRBJ2-1, with TRBD1 matching over 7 bases. CDR1 is SGDLS, CDR2 YYNGEE, per germline. The CDR3 covers 16 residues. V shed 3 bases and J 0 bases; nucleotides not matched to a gene: 6. The DNA of the CDR3 is TGTGCCAGCAGCGACTACCCAGGGGGCTCCTACAATGAGCAGTTCTTC. Its translation: CASSDYPGGSYNEQFF.

The rearrangement links TRBV5-1 to TRBJ2-2; no firm D call. The V end was cut by 2 bases, the J end by 4 bases, with 9 bases between. The CDR3 has 14 residues. CDR1 SGHRS and CDR2 YFSETQ come from the germline V gene. Written as DNA, the CDR3 is TGCGCCAGCAGCTTTAATTCGGGCACCGGGGAGCTGTTTTTT. This translates into CASSFNSGTGELFF.

This clone was seen once. The chain links TRBV7-9 to TRBJ2-7, with 8 bases matching TRBD1. The germline CDR1 and CDR2 sequences are SEHNR and FQNEAQ (reference sequence). The ends lost 4 bases at V and 7 bases at J; junction bases unmatched: 3. The CDR3 is 12 residues long. The CDR3 region is CASSWTGSEQYF. DNA for the CDR3: TGTGCCAGCAGCTGGACAGGGAGTGAGCAGTACTTC.

This chain uses TRBV6-5 with TRBJ1-1; unclear D gene. Germline CDR1 is MNHEY and CDR2 is SVGAGI. This CDR3 is 15 amino acids long. V shed 0 bases and J shed 1 base, with 9 bases lying between them. CDR3 nucleotide sequence: TGTGCCAGCAGTTACTCCCAGTACCCGAACACTGAAGCTTTCTTT. Translation: CASSYSQYPNTEAFF.

V and J are TRBV9 and TRBJ2-3; TRBD2 agrees at 13 bases. Germline values: CDR1 SGDLS, CDR2 YYNGEE. J lost 8 bases, V lost 0 bases, and 12 bases had no gene match. This CDR3 region has 18 residues. The CDR3 is CASSVVGLAGDPNITQYF. In DNA form, the CDR3 reads TGTGCCAGCAGCGTAGTAGGACTAGCGGGGGACCCAAACATTACGCAGTATTTT.

V usage is TRBV4-1 and J usage is TRBJ1-2; 9 bases map to TRBD1. Germline V CDR1 and CDR2: MGHRA, YSYEKL. Unmatched junction bases numbered 5, after V lost 4 bases and J lost 8 bases. CDR3 size: 13 residues. The CDR3 sequence: CASSRDRESGYTF. The CDR3 region has the DNA TGCGCCAGCAGCCGGGACAGGGAAAGCGGCTACACCTTC.